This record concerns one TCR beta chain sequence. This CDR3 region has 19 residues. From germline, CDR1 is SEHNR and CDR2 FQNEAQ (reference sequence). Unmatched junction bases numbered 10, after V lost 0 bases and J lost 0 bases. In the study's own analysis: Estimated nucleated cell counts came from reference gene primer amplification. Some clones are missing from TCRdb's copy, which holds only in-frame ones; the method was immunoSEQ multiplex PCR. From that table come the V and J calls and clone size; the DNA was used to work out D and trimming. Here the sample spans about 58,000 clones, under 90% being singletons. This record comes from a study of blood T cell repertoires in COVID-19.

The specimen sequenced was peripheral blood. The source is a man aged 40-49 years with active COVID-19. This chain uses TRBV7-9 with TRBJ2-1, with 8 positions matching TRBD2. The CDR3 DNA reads TGTGCCAGCAGCTTAGCGGGACTAGAGATTCAATTCTCCTACAATGAGCAGTTCTTC. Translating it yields CASSLAGLEIQFSYNEQFF.